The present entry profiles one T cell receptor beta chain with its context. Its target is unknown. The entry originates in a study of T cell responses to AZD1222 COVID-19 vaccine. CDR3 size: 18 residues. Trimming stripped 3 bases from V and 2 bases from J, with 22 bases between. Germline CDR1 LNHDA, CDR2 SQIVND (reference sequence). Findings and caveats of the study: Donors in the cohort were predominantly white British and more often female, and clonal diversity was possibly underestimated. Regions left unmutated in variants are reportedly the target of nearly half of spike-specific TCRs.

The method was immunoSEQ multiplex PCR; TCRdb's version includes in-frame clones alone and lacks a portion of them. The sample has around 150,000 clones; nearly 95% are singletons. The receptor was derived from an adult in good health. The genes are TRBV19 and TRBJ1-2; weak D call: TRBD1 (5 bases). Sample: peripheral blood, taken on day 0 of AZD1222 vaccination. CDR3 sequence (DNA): TGTGCCAGTAGTATTACCTCCTTCGGCAGGGATGTCAACTATGGCTACACCTTC. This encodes CASSITSFGRDVNYGYTF.